Included here is one T cell receptor beta chain sequence, with context. The antigen it binds to is not known. No much larger clone exists at a distance of one base, and base qualities are not known. Per the germline V gene (reference sequence), MNHEY is the CDR1 and SMNVEV is the CDR2. The CDR3 spans 16 residues, from the cysteine through the phenylalanine. Only CDR3 DNA remains: 48 bases, in frame from the first base. Clipping removes 4 bases from V and 2 bases from J, with 5 as the unmatched junction base count. Collaborating institutions collected whole blood in K2EDTA tubes following their own protocols. For TCRbeta analysis, collaborators shipped samples as frozen whole blood, isolated PBMCs, or DNA extracted from either of those sample types. The sample originates from a study of blood T cell repertoires in COVID-19 (dated by TCRdb to the early 2020s). About the full investigation: Collaborator samples came from the United States, Italy and Spain and covered acute and convalescent phases of COVID-19. The repertoires were released in a freely available public database meant as a resource for research on the immune response to SARS-CoV-2. The samples were drawn from two sources: the first 160 participants of the ongoing ImmuneRACE study, and 1,200 or so subjects contributed by 6 global collaborators. Deeply sampled blood TCRbeta repertoires from subjects exposed to, actively infected with, or recovered from COVID-19 were included in the dataset. The material from the prospective study consisted of cDNA or gDNA derived from T cells, B-cell-depleted T cells, or PBMCs. Where available, HLA class I and class II types were taken from metadata supplied by the sample provider and were not determined by assay-based typing. Sample metadata almost always included a de-identified subject ID, COVID-19 status, age in years and sex. The full study reports these points: How much clinical and demographic metadata was included differed by source and by participant, and the metadata was provided uncurated.

TCRbeta CDR3 regions were amplified from genomic DNA using the immunoSEQ Assay, a bias-controlled multiplex PCR. The authors' pipeline ran thus. Within the assay, amplification of reference gene primers was used to estimate how many nucleated cells each sample contained. To quantify the absolute abundance of each unique TCRbeta CDR3 rearrangement, sequence reads were collapsed and filtered. Productive Simpson clonality was computed per sample as the square root of Simpson's diversity index over productive rearrangements. In its TCRdb copy, this immuneACCESS table keeps in-frame sequences only and misses some clones. Where compared with another copy, unresolved V genes explain less than half of these, and the others have no known cause. V and J calls and clone size follow that table, whereas D and trimming were derived from the DNA. Here the sample has some 40,000 clones; around 86% occur a single time. The ten top clones hold over 5% of the sample.

Sequenced sample: peripheral blood. This TCR was sampled from a man in his forties or fifties with active COVID-19. The chain links TRBV27 with TRBJ2-1, with TRBD2 matching 10 junction bases. The DNA is as follows: TGTGCCAGCAGTTCCCGGACTAGCGGTCCCTACAATGAGCAGTTCTTC. Its protein is CASSSRTSGPYNEQFF.